The 22 T cell receptor beta chains below were found in one sample sequenced in a study of T cells in Graves' hyperthyroidism and ophthalmopathy. The source material, RNA transcripts, was used to amplify TCR beta CDR3 regions. TCR CDR3 regions were first amplified by RT-PCR with HTBI primers. TCRdb used MiXCR to reprocess the multiplex PCR reads, holding one entry per CDR3 protein. Of a few hundred thousand distinct CDR3 sequences listed, about a sixth were seen once; the top ten hold over 7.5%. Sample: blood. The receptors here all came from a woman between 18 and 29 years old with Graves' hyperthyroidism.

A few counts support this clonotype. The CDR3 DNA reads TGTGCCACCTCCGGACTAGCGGGAGACGAGCAGTACTTC. Protein: CATSGLAGDEQYF. The chain carries TRBV19 and TRBJ2-7, with 13 nucleotides matching TRBD2. Germline V gene sequence: CDR1 LNHDA, CDR2 SQIVND (reference sequence). This CDR3 comprises 13 residues. V lost 10 bases and J lost 5; bases outside the gene matches: 5.

The V gene is TRBV25-1, the J gene TRBJ1-1; TRBD1 agrees at 8 bases. Germline CDR1 is MGHDK and CDR2 is SYGVNS. This CDR3 has 14 residues. J lost 3 bases, V lost 5 bases, and 5 bases had no gene match. CDR3 nucleotide sequence: TGTGCCAGCAGTCCAGGGGGCGCGGACACTGAAGCTTTCTTT. Amino acids: CASSPGGADTEAFF. Full variable domain (missing parts from reference TRBV25-1 and TRBJ1-1): EADIYQTPRYLVIGTGKKITLECSQTMGHDKMYWYQQDPGMELHLIHYSYGVNSTEKGDLSSESTVSRIRTEHFPLTLESARPSHTSQYLCASSPGGADTEAFFGQGTRLTVV.

This clonotype appeared many times. This chain joins TRBV3-1 and TRBJ2-7; D unclear. Trimming took off 4 bases at V and 2 bases at J, with 12 bases between the two ends. This CDR3 region has 14 residues. Looked up from germline, CDR1 is LGHDT and CDR2 is YNNKEL (reference sequence). CDR3 in amino acids: CASSRSHLAYEQYF. The CDR3 nucleotides read TGTGCCAGCAGCCGAAGCCACTTAGCCTACGAGCAGTACTTC.

This clonotype was detected many times. This chain uses TRBV20-1 with TRBJ2-7; 7 nucleotides line up with TRBD1. This CDR3 contains 14 residues. V lost 0 bases, J lost 3 bases, and 5 bases stayed unmatched. Germline V gives CDR1 DFQATT, CDR2 SNEGSKA (reference sequence). In nucleotides, the CDR3 is TGCAGTGCTAGAGATTCCGGGACAGACTACGAGCAGTACTTC. Residues: CSARDSGTDYEQYF.

There are many counts of this clonotype. This chain links TRBV12-3 or TRBV12-4 with TRBJ2-3; 8 nucleotides agree with TRBD1. J was trimmed by 4 bases and V by 2 bases; bases with no gene match: 8. The CDR3 has 16 amino acids. CDR3 residues: CASSLYRDRWSDTQYF. The CDR3 coding sequence is TGTGCCAGCAGTTTATACCGGGACAGGTGGTCAGATACGCAGTATTTT.

The CDR3: CASGLVVAAYTGELFF. Here the CDR3 DNA reads TGTGCTAGTGGTTTGGTAGTAGCGGCATACACCGGGGAGCTGTTTTTT. This chain connects TRBV12-5 to TRBJ2-2; maybe TRBD2 (6 bases). Germline assignment: CDR1 LGHNT and CDR2 FRNRAP. The V end lost 0 bases, the J end lost 3 bases, and 11 bases lay between the germline ends. This CDR3 is 16 amino acids long.

The chain employs TRBV7-6 and TRBJ2-2, with D hard to call. The CDR3 covers 16 residues. Per the germline V gene, CDR1 is SGHVS and CDR2 is FNYEAQ. V lost 0 bases, J lost 0 bases, and 8 bases lay in between. The CDR3 loop reads CASSLANGPNTGELFF. In DNA form, the CDR3 reads TGTGCCAGCAGCTTAGCAAATGGGCCGAACACCGGGGAGCTGTTTTTT.

At least ten counts were recorded for this clonotype. The chain recombines TRBV5-4 with TRBJ2-7, with D perhaps matching TRBD1 (6 bases). The germline V and J ends were trimmed by 4 bases and 6 bases, with 17 bases remaining between them. The CDR3 extends over 14 amino acids. The germline V gene encodes CDR1 SGHNT and CDR2 YYREEE (reference sequence). CDR3 region: CASSIQGDWGEQYF. The DNA for the CDR3 is TGTGCCAGCAGCATACAGGGCGACTGGGGCGAGCAGTACTTC.

This rearrangement joins TRBV7-9 to TRBJ2-3; 11 nucleotides match TRBD2. Per the germline V gene, CDR1 is SEHNR and CDR2 is FQNEAQ (reference sequence). The CDR3 contains 16 residues. The junction had 9 bases not matched to a gene; V was cut back by 5 bases and J by 5 bases. The CDR3 DNA is TGTGCCAGCAGCCAATTAGCGGGAGGGCCGGTAGATACGCAGTATTTT. This codes for CASSQLAGGPVDTQYF.

In this sample, this clonotype turned up many times. The gene calls are TRBV6-1 and TRBJ2-7, with 13 bases that match TRBD2. The CDR3 loop spans 14 amino acids. Germline values: CDR1 MNHNS, CDR2 SASEGT. Germline trimming cut 5 bases from V and 7 bases from J; bases unmatched to any gene: 5. Here the CDR3 DNA reads TGTGCCAGCAGTCCTCCGGGACTAGCGGGAGAGCAGTACTTC. Protein sequence: CASSPPGLAGEQYF.

The sample holds many counts of this clonotype. The chain uses TRBV7-3 and TRBJ1-1; D gene unclear. The germline gives CDR1 SGHTA, CDR2 FQGTGA. V lost 2 bases, J lost 8 bases, and 18 bases lay in between. The CDR3 consists of 15 residues. This chain's CDR3 is CASSLVAGEGTEAFF. The CDR3 nucleotides are TGTGCCAGCAGCTTAGTCGCTGGGGAGGGCACCGAAGCTTTCTTT.

As for this clonotype: With a much larger clone just one base away, this may be a read error. Because the CDR3 is missing its conserved closing phenylalanine or tryptophan, this is likely a read error. CDR3 coding DNA: TGTGCCAGCAGTTCGGACGGTTCCTATGGCTACACCTCC. It encodes CASSSDGSYGYTS. J is TRBJ1-2 and V is TRBV28; D is uncertain. The V and J ends lost 4 bases and 4 bases respectively, with 10 bases between them. Germline CDR1 is MDHEN and CDR2 is SYDVKM. The CDR3 loop spans 13 amino acids.

This clonotype has at least ten counts. The gene calls are TRBV11-2 and TRBJ1-4; no definite D call. This CDR3 has 15 amino acids. The germline V gene encodes CDR1 SGHAT and CDR2 FQNNGV. V dropped 4 bases and J dropped 4 bases, with 13 bases sitting between them. CDR3 residues: CASSSNSGRNEKLFF. In DNA form, the CDR3 reads TGTGCCAGCAGCTCCAACTCCGGTCGTAATGAAAAACTGTTTTTT.

This rearrangement joins TRBV7-3 to TRBJ2-2, with 7 bases matching TRBD2. The junction had 10 bases not matched to a gene; V was cut back by 2 bases and J by 7 bases. The CDR3 sequence is 16 residues long. In germline, CDR1 is SGHTA, CDR2 FQGTGA. The CDR3 protein is CASSLPAGTTGGELFF. The CDR3 nucleotides are TGTGCCAGCAGCTTACCAGCCGGGACTACCGGCGGGGAGCTGTTTTTT.

On this clonotype itself: A read error may be the cause here, since a much bigger clone is one base away. The chain joins TRBV12-3 or TRBV12-4 to TRBJ1-2; TRBD1 is a possible D gene (6 bases). Trimming cost V 6 bases and J 8 bases, with 19 bases left between them. The CDR3 is 14 residues long. This CDR3 reads CASRPTWGRGGYTF. CDR3 in DNA: TGTGCCAGCAGGCCCACATGGGGCAGGGGAGGCTACACCTTC.

In its sample, this clonotype was seen many times. This chain joins TRBV2 and TRBJ2-1; 10 positions agree with TRBD2. The CDR3 runs 14 residues. Trimming cost V 9 bases and J 1 base; bases outside gene matches: 3. Germline CDR1 and CDR2: SNHLY and FYNNEI. The CDR3 region is CASSGRPSYNEQFF. CDR3 nucleotide sequence: TGTGCCAGTAGCGGGAGGCCTTCCTACAATGAGCAGTTCTTC.

This clonotype was seen more than once but under ten times. A much larger clone sits a single nucleotide away, making a read error possible. The CDR3 sequence: CAISEGYEQFF. The CDR3, as DNA: TGTGCCATCAGTGAGGGATACGAGCAGTTCTTC. V gene TRBV10-3 combines with J gene TRBJ2-1; D gene ambiguous. Germline-derived CDR1 and CDR2 are ENHRY and SYGVKD. There are 11 residues in the CDR3. The V gene lost 2 bases and the J gene lost 10 bases, with 6 bases spanning the gap.

This clonotype was recorded at least ten times. DNA for the CDR3: TGTGCCAGCAGCTTCGTTCACCTCGCGAACACCGGGGAGCTGTTTTTT. Translation: CASSFVHLANTGELFF. The chain is built from TRBV5-5 and TRBJ2-2; the D is unclear. The CDR3 is 16 residues long. Trimming pared 2 bases from V and 0 bases from J, leaving 11 bases between. Germline CDR1 reads SGHKS; CDR2 reads YYEKEE (reference sequence).

This clonotype was seen ten or more times. J is TRBJ2-7 and V is TRBV19; D gene ambiguous. The germline gives CDR1 LNHDA, CDR2 SQIVND (reference sequence). Trimming left V 6 bases short and J 2 bases short, with 11 bases between. The CDR3 has 13 residues. CDR3 nucleotides: TGTGCCAGTAGACGCGGAGAAGCCTACGAGCAGTACTTC. As protein: CASRRGEAYEQYF.

In this sample, this clonotype turned up many times. The CDR3 nucleotides are TGTGCCTGGAGTGTAGCTGGGACAGGACGTGAAAAACTGTTTTTT. It translates to CAWSVAGTGREKLFF. The chain has TRBV30 and TRBJ1-4; TRBD1 matches at 8 bases. This CDR3 region has 15 residues. With 0 bases clipped from V and 7 bases from J, the junction kept 7 bases outside the gene matches. CDR1 and CDR2 from the germline V gene are GTSNPN and SVGIG (reference sequence).

The rearrangement uses TRBV11-2 and TRBJ2-2; no firm D call. Germline CDR1 reads SGHAT; CDR2 reads FQNNGV. The CDR3 is 15 residues long. Trimming stripped 1 base from V and 2 bases from J, with 8 bases between. Here the CDR3 DNA reads TGTGCCAGCAGCTTAGTGAGGCAAAACACCGGGGAGCTGTTTTTT. It translates to CASSLVRQNTGELFF.

Many counts were recorded for this clonotype. The rearrangement joins TRBV20-1 to TRBJ2-1; TRBD2 matches at 9 bases. Germline CDR1 is DFQATT and CDR2 is SNEGSKA (reference sequence). CDR3 size: 14 residues. With 0 bases clipped from V and 6 bases from J, the junction kept 3 bases outside the gene matches. This CDR3 is CSARERGGRNEQFF. The DNA of the CDR3 is TGCAGTGCTAGAGAGCGGGGGGGCCGCAATGAGCAGTTCTTC.